This T cell receptor (beta chain) originates from a study of CD8+CD57+ T cells in acquired aplastic anemia. The template used for profiling TCR beta VDJ and CDR3 was genomic DNA. TCRdb reprocessed the reads with MiXCR, giving one entry per CDR3 protein. The sample includes about 190,000 distinct CDR3 sequences, approximately 49% of them seen just once. Trimming at V came to 5 bases and at J to 4 bases, leaving 2 bases not matched to a gene. The CDR3 spans 14 residues. Germline CDR1 SNHLY, CDR2 FYNNEI. This rearrangement joins TRBV2 to TRBJ2-1; 10 bases fit TRBD1. This clonotype was obtained from a human donor in good health, serving as a control. Specimen: sorted CD4+, CD8+, or CD8+CD57+ T cells (not recorded which) from PBMCs. The CDR3, as DNA: TGTGCCAGCAGTAAGGACAGGGGGTACAATGAGCAGTTCTTC. Residues: CASSKDRGYNEQFF. Full variable domain (outside the CDR3, taken from reference TRBV2 and TRBJ2-1): EPEVTQTPSHQVTQMGQEVILRCVPISNHLYFYWYRQILGQKVEFLVSFYNNEISEKSEIFDDQFSVERPDGSNFTLKIRSTKLEDSAMYFCASSKDRGYNEQFFGPGTRLTVL.